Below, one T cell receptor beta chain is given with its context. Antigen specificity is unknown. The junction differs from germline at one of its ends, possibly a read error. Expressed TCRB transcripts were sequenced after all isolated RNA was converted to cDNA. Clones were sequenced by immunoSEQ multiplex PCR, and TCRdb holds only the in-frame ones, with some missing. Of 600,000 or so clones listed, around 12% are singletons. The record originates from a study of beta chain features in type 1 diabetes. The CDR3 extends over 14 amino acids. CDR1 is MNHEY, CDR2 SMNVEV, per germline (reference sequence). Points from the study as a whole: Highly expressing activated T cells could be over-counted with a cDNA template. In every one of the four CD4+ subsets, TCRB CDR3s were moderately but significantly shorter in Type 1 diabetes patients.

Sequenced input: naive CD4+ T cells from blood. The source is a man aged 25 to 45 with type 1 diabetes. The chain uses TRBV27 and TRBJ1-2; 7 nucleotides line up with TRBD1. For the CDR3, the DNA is TGTGCCAGCAGTTTGACCCGGGACAGCGCTAACTATGGCTTC. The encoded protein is CASSLTRDSANYGF.